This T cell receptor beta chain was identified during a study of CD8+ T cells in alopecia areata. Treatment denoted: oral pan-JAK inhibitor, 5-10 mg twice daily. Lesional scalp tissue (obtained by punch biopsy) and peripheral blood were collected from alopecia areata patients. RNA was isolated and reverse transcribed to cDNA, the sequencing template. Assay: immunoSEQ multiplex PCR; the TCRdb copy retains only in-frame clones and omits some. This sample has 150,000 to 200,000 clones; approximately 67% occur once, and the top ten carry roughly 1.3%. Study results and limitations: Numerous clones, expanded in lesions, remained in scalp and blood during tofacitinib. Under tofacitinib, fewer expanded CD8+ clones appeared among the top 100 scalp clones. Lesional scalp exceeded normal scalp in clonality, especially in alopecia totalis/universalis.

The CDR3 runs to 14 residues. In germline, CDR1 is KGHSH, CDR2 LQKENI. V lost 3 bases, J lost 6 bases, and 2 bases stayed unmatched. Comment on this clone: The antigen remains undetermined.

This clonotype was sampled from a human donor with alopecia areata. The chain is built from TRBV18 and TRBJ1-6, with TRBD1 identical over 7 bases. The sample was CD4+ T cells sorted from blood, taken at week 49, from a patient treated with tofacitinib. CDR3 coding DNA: TGTGCCAGCTCACCCCGGGACAGTAATTCACCCCTCCACTTT. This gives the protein CASSPRDSNSPLHF.